The rows below give T cell receptor beta chains drawn from one sample of a study of shared clonotypes between healthy human individuals. TCRdb's copy holds only in-frame clones and misses some; the assay was immunoSEQ multiplex PCR. The repertoire consists of 2 million to 2.5 million clones, with about 95% occurring once and the leading ten covering approximately 1.2%. Source material: naive CD8+ T cells sorted from blood. Receptor source: a man younger than 30 in good health. The CDR3 runs from the conserved cysteine through the conserved F or W. Each record gives: CDR3 length, clone size, V gene, D gene, J gene, CDR3 protein, CDR3 DNA. D genes are given only for firm matches. The size of a clone is reported for some rows only, either as once, few or many, or as a class for expanded clones.

17	.	TRBV11-2	TRBD2	TRBJ2-7	CASSHPSGGLTLYEQYF	TGTGCCAGCAGCCATCCCTCCGGGGGACTAACCCTTTACGAGCAGTACTTC
12	.	TRBV5-4	.	TRBJ2-2	CASSLLAGELFF	TGTGCCAGCAGCTTACTAGCCGGGGAGCTGTTTTTT
17	.	TRBV10-3	TRBD1	TRBJ1-1	CAISELGDRGRLAEAFF	TGTGCCATCAGTGAACTCGGAGACAGGGGGCGTTTGGCCGAAGCTTTCTTT
15	.	TRBV21-1	.	TRBJ2-7	CASSKRGSSSYEQYF	TGTGCCAGCAGCAAGCGAGGCAGCAGCTCCTACGAGCAGTACTTC
14	.	TRBV27	.	TRBJ2-7	CASSSQAPSYEQYF	TGTGCCAGCAGTTCTCAGGCCCCTTCCTACGAGCAGTACTTC
13	.	TRBV6-5	.	TRBJ2-5	CASSLDIGETQYF	TGTGCCAGCAGCTTGGACATAGGGGAGACCCAGTACTTC
17	.	TRBV27	.	TRBJ2-7	CASSLGPASGRDYEQYF	TGTGCCAGCAGTTTGGGTCCGGCTTCAGGGCGGGACTACGAGCAGTACTTC
17	once	TRBV11-2	TRBD2	TRBJ2-2	CASSHTNPGLAGGELFF	TGTGCCAGCAGCCACACCAATCCCGGACTAGCTGGCGGGGAGCTGTTTTTT
11	once	TRBV27	.	TRBJ2-7	CASSFGREQYF	TGTGCCAGCAGTTTTGGCAGGGAGCAGTACTTC
15	.	TRBV9	TRBD1	TRBJ2-4	CASSVATGDKNIQYF	TGTGCCAGCAGCGTAGCTACAGGGGACAAAAACATTCAGTACTTC
16	.	TRBV6-5	.	TRBJ1-2	CASSYFAGERNYGYTF	TGTGCCAGCAGTTACTTCGCGGGGGAACGGAACTATGGCTACACCTTC
17	.	TRBV30	.	TRBJ1-2	CAWSDRDAGPVGYGYTF	TGTGCCTGGAGTGACCGGGACGCCGGGCCGGTCGGCTATGGCTACACCTTC
13	.	TRBV28	.	TRBJ2-7	CASSPRGPYEQYF	TGTGCCAGCAGTCCCCGGGGACCTTACGAGCAGTACTTC
13	.	TRBV29-1	.	TRBJ2-7	CSVGGQRYYEQYF	TGCAGCGTTGGTGGGCAGAGATACTACGAGCAGTACTTC
14	.	TRBV5-8	.	TRBJ2-1	CASSLGQAYDEQFF	TGTGCCAGCAGCTTGGGCCAAGCCTACGATGAGCAGTTCTTC
14	once	TRBV7-9	TRBD2	TRBJ2-1	CASSLGLAEYEQFF	TGTGCCAGCAGCTTGGGGCTAGCGGAGTATGAGCAGTTCTTC
15	.	TRBV6-5	TRBD2	TRBJ2-1	CASSWLAGGYNEQFF	TGTGCCAGCAGTTGGCTTGCGGGGGGCTACAATGAGCAGTTCTTC
17	.	TRBV9	TRBD2	TRBJ2-3	CASSVGNSGSVTDTQYF	TGTGCCAGCAGCGTAGGTAATAGCGGGAGCGTGACAGATACGCAGTATTTT
14	.	TRBV10-3	.	TRBJ1-1	CAISADSLNTEAFF	TGTGCCATCAGTGCGGACAGTTTGAACACTGAAGCTTTCTTT
14	.	TRBV7-6	.	TRBJ1-2	CASSLLGIYYGYTF	TGTGCCAGCAGCTTATTAGGCATCTACTATGGCTACACCTTC
16	.	TRBV13	TRBD1	TRBJ2-4	CASSLGQGLAKNIQYF	TGTGCCAGCAGCTTGGGACAGGGGTTAGCCAAAAACATTCAGTACTTC
15	.	TRBV28	TRBD1	TRBJ2-1	CASSPGTGVYNEQFF	TGTGCCAGCAGTCCCGGGACAGGGGTTTACAATGAGCAGTTCTTC
13	.	TRBV11-2	.	TRBJ2-5	CASRPSYGETQYF	TGTGCCAGCAGACCTTCATACGGAGAGACCCAGTACTTC
15	.	TRBV6-5	.	TRBJ2-2	CASSTGMMNTGELFF	TGTGCCAGCAGTACAGGAATGATGAACACCGGGGAGCTGTTTTTT
13	.	TRBV5-6	.	TRBJ1-2	CASTPLGGIGYTF	TGTGCCAGCACCCCCCTGGGGGGGATTGGCTACACCTTC
18	.	TRBV14	TRBD2	TRBJ2-7	CASSQASLWGGHTYEQYF	TGTGCCAGCAGCCAAGCTTCGCTATGGGGGGGTCATACCTACGAGCAGTACTTC
12	.	TRBV9	TRBD2	TRBJ2-7	CASSPSGYEQYF	TGTGCCAGCAGCCCTAGCGGCTACGAGCAGTACTTC
15	.	TRBV5-1	.	TRBJ2-2	CASSVEGGNTGELFF	TGCGCCAGCAGCGTTGAGGGTGGGAACACCGGGGAGCTGTTTTTT
16	once	TRBV5-6	.	TRBJ1-2	CASSFSQDWGSYGYTF	TGTGCCAGCAGCTTTTCTCAGGATTGGGGGAGCTATGGCTACACCTTC
15	.	TRBV6-1	TRBD2	TRBJ2-1	CASSTTSGRRDEQFF	TGTGCCAGCAGTACCACTAGCGGGAGAAGGGATGAGCAGTTCTTC
13	.	TRBV9	.	TRBJ2-2	CASSAASNGELFF	TGTGCCAGCAGCGCCGCTAGCAACGGGGAGCTGTTTTTT
16	once	TRBV6-5	TRBD2	TRBJ2-2	CASSYRGGGAPGELFF	TGTGCCAGCAGTTACAGAGGCGGGGGGGCCCCCGGGGAGCTGTTTTTT
13	.	TRBV11-2	.	TRBJ2-7	CASSPSPTYEQYF	TGTGCCAGCAGCCCTAGTCCCACCTACGAGCAGTACTTC
12	.	TRBV11-2	.	TRBJ2-7	CASSSGTYEQYF	TGTGCCAGCAGCTCCGGGACCTACGAGCAGTACTTC
16	.	TRBV7-2	TRBD2	TRBJ2-7	CASSPSPSGNSYEQYF	TGTGCCAGCAGCCCCTCACCTAGCGGGAACTCCTACGAGCAGTACTTC
16	.	TRBV9	TRBD2	TRBJ2-5	CASSVESGRDQETQYF	TGTGCCAGCAGCGTAGAAAGCGGGAGGGATCAAGAGACCCAGTACTTC
14	.	TRBV7-9	.	TRBJ1-1	CASSLDPMNTEAFF	TGTGCCAGCAGCTTAGACCCGATGAACACTGAAGCTTTCTTT
16	.	TRBV4-1	TRBD2	TRBJ2-5	CASSQQLAGWQETQYF	TGCGCCAGCAGCCAACAACTAGCGGGGTGGCAAGAGACCCAGTACTTC
15	.	TRBV9	TRBD2	TRBJ2-1	CASSVALAGGNEQFF	TGTGCCAGCAGCGTAGCGCTAGCGGGAGGTAATGAGCAGTTCTTC
17	once	TRBV5-1	.	TRBJ2-3	CASSSMGRKVALDTQYF	TGCGCCAGCAGCTCCATGGGACGGAAGGTTGCCTTAGATACGCAGTATTTT
15	.	TRBV7-9	TRBD1	TRBJ2-1	CASSSTGGHHNEQFF	TGTGCCAGCAGCTCCACAGGGGGGCACCACAATGAGCAGTTCTTC
11	.	TRBV27	.	TRBJ2-3	CASTNGDTQYF	TGTGCCAGCACAAATGGGGATACGCAGTATTTT
13	.	TRBV4-3	.	TRBJ1-1	CASSQGEGGGTFF	TGCGCCAGCAGCCAAGGTGAGGGAGGTGGAACTTTCTTT
15	.	TRBV28	.	TRBJ1-4	CASRPDMGANEKLFF	TGTGCCAGCAGGCCCGATATGGGGGCTAATGAAAAACTGTTTTTT
15	.	TRBV5-1	TRBD2	TRBJ2-3	CASSARDYETDTQYF	TGCGCCAGCAGCGCCCGGGACTACGAGACAGATACGCAGTATTTT
16	.	TRBV6-1	.	TRBJ2-2	CASSELKAAGTGELFF	TGTGCCAGCAGTGAACTGAAGGCCGCCGGCACCGGGGAGCTGTTTTTT
14	.	TRBV27	.	TRBJ2-7	CASSLLAPSYEQYF	TGTGCCAGCAGTTTATTGGCCCCCTCCTACGAGCAGTACTTC
15	.	TRBV7-9	.	TRBJ2-5	CASSAAGAERETQYF	TGTGCCAGCAGCGCCGCGGGGGCGGAAAGAGAGACCCAGTACTTC
16	.	TRBV11-2	TRBD2	TRBJ2-7	CASRSTGGLRPYEQYF	TGTGCCAGCCGCTCGACGGGGGGACTTAGACCCTACGAGCAGTACTTC
15	.	TRBV7-8	.	TRBJ2-5	CASSLLGGGEETQYF	TGTGCCAGCAGCTTGCTCGGGGGTGGAGAAGAGACCCAGTACTTC